This is a list of T cell receptor beta chains from one sample in a study of human versus mouse CDR3 diversity and MHC coevolution. TCRdb keeps only in-frame clones here, not all; method: immunoSEQ multiplex PCR. The sample carries 50,000 to 65,000 clones, approximately 94% recorded once. The specimen was naive CD4+ T cells from blood. These receptors originate from a person aged 55-75 years in good health. CDR3s include the opening cysteine and the closing phenylalanine or tryptophan. A D gene is named only where the DNA matches it firmly. Expanded clones are given a class, and other clones once, few, many or no size at all.

D gene	V gene	clone size	J gene	CDR3 length	CDR3 DNA	CDR3 protein
TRBD2	TRBV6-5	NA	TRBJ2-3	15	TGTGCCAGCAGGCCGGAGGGCGGGAGCCCAGATACGCAGTATTTT	CASRPEGGSPDTQYF
NA	TRBV30	NA	TRBJ1-4	15	TGTGCCTGGAGCCGTAGTCCCCTTTTCAATGAAAAACTGTTTTTT	CAWSRSPLFNEKLFF
NA	TRBV6-1	NA	TRBJ2-7	13	TGTGCCAGCAGTGACCAGGGGATCTACGAGCAGTACTTC	CASSDQGIYEQYF
NA	TRBV5-6	once	TRBJ2-7	15	TGTGCCAGCAGCTCGGTACACAGGCCCTCGAGCGAGCAGTACTTC	CASSSVHRPSSEQYF
NA	TRBV6-6	NA	TRBJ2-7	15	TGTGCCAGCAGTTACACCAGGGGCAGCTCCTACGAGCAGTACTTC	CASSYTRGSSYEQYF
NA	TRBV5-4	NA	TRBJ1-2	13	TGTGCCAGCAGCTTACCGGGTCCCAATGGCTACACCTTC	CASSLPGPNGYTF
NA	TRBV19	NA	TRBJ2-1	15	TGTGCCAGTAGGCTAGGGGGGGAGTCGGGCAATGAGCAGTTCTTC	CASRLGGESGNEQFF
TRBD2	TRBV7-3	once	TRBJ2-7	14	TGTGCCAGCAGCCTAGCGGGAGTTGGATACGAGCAGTACTTC	CASSLAGVGYEQYF
TRBD1	TRBV10-3	few	TRBJ1-5	18	TGTGCCATCAGTGTTGGGACAGGGAACGATAATAGCAATCAGCCCCAGCATTTT	CAISVGTGNDNSNQPQHF
TRBD2	TRBV6-6	NA	TRBJ2-2	13	TGTGCCAGCAGGCGGGGAGGGACCGGGGAGCTGTTTTTT	CASRRGGTGELFF
NA	TRBV27	NA	TRBJ2-3	14	TGTGCCAGCAGTTTAGATCTAGGCACAGATACGCAGTATTTT	CASSLDLGTDTQYF
TRBD1	TRBV9	NA	TRBJ1-2	15	TGTGCCAGCAGTGCCCTCGGGACAGGGGCAGGTGGCTACACCTTC	CASSALGTGAGGYTF
NA	TRBV5-5	NA	TRBJ2-3	14	TGTGCCAGCAGCTTGGCTCCGAGCACAGATACGCAGTATTTT	CASSLAPSTDTQYF
TRBD1	TRBV6-4	NA	TRBJ1-2	17	TGTGCCAGCAGTTACGTGCGGACAGGGGGCGCTAGCTATGGCTACACCTTC	CASSYVRTGGASYGYTF
NA	TRBV19	NA	TRBJ1-5	13	TGTGCCAGTAGTATTTCGAGCAATCAGCCCCAGCATTTT	CASSISSNQPQHF
NA	TRBV15	NA	TRBJ1-3	16	TGTGCCACCAGCAGAGATCCCCAGGCCTCTGGAAACACCATATATTTT	CATSRDPQASGNTIYF
TRBD1	TRBV28	NA	TRBJ2-1	16	TGTGCCAGCAGTTCCAATGGACAGGGATCCTACAATGAGCAGTTCTTC	CASSSNGQGSYNEQFF
NA	TRBV16	NA	TRBJ2-2	14	TGTGCCAGCAGCCAATTGTCTGACACCGGGGAGCTGTTTTTT	CASSQLSDTGELFF
NA	TRBV5-4	once	TRBJ1-6	16	TGTGCCAGCAGCTTGATCGGCAGGGGAGATAATTCACCCCTCCACTTT	CASSLIGRGDNSPLHF
TRBD1	TRBV18	NA	TRBJ2-2	17	TGTGCCAGCTCACCGGCGAGGACAGGCCCGGGAACCGGGGAGCTGTTTTTT	CASSPARTGPGTGELFF
TRBD1	TRBV11-2	NA	TRBJ2-1	13	TGTGCCAGCAGCTTGGGACAGTACAATGAGCAGTTCTTC	CASSLGQYNEQFF
NA	TRBV4-2	NA	TRBJ2-7	14	TGTGCCAGCAGCCCCGAGGCGGTTCCCTACGAGCAGTACTTC	CASSPEAVPYEQYF
TRBD2	TRBV12-5	NA	TRBJ2-7	16	TGTGCTAGTGGTTCAATAGCGGGAGGGCCCGCCTACGAGCAGTACTTC	CASGSIAGGPAYEQYF
TRBD2	TRBV7-9	NA	TRBJ2-3	14	TGTGCCAGCAGCTTAGAAGGACTAGCGGATACGCAGTATTTT	CASSLEGLADTQYF